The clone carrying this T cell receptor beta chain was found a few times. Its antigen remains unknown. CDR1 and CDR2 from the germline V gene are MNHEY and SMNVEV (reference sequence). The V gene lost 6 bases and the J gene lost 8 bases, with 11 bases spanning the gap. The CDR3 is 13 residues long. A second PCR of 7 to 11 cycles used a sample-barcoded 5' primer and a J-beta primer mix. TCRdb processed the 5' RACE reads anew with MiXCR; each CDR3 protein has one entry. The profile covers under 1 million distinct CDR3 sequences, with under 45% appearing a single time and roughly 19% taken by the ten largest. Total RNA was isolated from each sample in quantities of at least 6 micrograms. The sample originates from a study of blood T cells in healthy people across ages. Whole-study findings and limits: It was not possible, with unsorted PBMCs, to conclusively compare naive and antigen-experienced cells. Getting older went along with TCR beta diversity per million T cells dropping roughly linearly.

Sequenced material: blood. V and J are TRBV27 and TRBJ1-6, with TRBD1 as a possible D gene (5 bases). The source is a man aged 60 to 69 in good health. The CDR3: CASSLTGDSPLHF. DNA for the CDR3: TGTGCCAGCAGCCTAACGGGGGATTCACCCCTCCACTTT.